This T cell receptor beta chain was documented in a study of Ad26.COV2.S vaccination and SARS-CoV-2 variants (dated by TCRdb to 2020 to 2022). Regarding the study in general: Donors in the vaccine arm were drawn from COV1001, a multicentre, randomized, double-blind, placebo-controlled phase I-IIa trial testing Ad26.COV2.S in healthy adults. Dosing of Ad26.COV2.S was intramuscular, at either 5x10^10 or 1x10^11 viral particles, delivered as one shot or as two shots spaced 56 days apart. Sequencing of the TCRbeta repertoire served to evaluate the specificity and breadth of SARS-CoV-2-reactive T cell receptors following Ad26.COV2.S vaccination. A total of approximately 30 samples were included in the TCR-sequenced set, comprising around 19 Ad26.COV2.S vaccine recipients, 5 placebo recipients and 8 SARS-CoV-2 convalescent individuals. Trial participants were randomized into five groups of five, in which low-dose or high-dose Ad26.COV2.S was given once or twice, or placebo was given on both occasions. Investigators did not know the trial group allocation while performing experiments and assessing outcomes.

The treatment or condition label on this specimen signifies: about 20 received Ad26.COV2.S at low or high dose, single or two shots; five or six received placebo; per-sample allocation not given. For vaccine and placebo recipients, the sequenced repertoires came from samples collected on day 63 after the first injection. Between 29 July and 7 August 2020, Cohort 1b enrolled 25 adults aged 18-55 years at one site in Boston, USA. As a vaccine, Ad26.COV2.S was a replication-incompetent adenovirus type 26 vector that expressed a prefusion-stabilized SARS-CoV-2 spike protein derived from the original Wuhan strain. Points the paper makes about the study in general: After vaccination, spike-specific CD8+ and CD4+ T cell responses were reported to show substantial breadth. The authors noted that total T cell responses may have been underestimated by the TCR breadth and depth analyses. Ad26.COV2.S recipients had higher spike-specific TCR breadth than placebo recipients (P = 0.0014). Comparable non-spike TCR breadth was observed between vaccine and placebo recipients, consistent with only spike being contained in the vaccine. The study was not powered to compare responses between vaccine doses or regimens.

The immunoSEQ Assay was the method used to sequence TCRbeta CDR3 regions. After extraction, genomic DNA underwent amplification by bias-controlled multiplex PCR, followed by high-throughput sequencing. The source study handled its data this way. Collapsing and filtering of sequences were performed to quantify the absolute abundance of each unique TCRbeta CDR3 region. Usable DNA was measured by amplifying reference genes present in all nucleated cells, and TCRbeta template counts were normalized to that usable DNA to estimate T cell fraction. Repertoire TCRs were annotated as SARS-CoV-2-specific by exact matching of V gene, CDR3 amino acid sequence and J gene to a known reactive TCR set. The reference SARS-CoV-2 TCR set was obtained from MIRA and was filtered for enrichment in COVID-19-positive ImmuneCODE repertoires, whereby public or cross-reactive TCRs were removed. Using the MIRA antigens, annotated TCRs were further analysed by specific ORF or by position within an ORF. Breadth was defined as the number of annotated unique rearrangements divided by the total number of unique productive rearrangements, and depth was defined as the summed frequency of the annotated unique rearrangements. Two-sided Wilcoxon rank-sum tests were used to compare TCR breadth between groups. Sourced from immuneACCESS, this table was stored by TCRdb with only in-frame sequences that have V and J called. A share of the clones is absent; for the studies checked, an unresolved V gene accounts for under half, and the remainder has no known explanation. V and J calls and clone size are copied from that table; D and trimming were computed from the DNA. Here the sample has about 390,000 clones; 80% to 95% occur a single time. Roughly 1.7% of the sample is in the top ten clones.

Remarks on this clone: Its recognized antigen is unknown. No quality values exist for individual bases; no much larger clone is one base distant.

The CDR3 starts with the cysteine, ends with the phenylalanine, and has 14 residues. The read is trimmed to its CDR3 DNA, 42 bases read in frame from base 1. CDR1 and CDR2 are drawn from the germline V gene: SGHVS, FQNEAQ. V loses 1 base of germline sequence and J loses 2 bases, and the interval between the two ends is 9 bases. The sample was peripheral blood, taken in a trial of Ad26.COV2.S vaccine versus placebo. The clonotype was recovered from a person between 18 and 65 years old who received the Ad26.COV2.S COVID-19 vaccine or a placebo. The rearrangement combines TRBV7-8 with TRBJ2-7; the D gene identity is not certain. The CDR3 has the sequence CASSLVPGTYEQYF. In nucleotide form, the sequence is TGTGCCAGCAGCTTAGTTCCAGGAACCTACGAGCAGTACTTC.